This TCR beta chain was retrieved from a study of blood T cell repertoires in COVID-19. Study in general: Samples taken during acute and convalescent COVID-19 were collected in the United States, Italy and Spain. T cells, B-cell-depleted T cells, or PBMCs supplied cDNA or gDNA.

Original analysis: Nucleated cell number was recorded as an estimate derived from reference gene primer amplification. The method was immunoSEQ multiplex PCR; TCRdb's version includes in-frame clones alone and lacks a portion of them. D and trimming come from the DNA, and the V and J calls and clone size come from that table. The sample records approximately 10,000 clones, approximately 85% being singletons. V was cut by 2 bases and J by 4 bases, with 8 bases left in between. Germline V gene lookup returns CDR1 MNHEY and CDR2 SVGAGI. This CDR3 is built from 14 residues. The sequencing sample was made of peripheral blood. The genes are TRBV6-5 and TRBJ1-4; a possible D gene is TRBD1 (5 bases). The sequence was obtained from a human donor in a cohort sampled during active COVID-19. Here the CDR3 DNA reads TGTGCCAGCAGTTACAGGGGACTTAATGAAAAACTGTTTTTT. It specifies CASSYRGLNEKLFF.